Following are 19 T cell receptor beta chains from one sample sequenced in a study of cytomegalovirus exposure and HLA in healthy donors. The PCR made use of 60 Vbeta and 13 Jbeta primers. Repertoires were generated with immunoSEQ multiplex PCR, while TCRdb's copy carries only in-frame clones and drops some. The sample data list roughly 51,000 clones. Sequences were obtained from PBMCs. The source of these receptors is a male donor in good health and CMV-seropositive.

The chain couples TRBV4-2 to TRBJ2-7, with D unclear. V was shortened by 0 bases and J by 4 bases, with 13 bases between the two germline ends. In germline, CDR1 is LGHNA, CDR2 YNFKEQ. The CDR3 contains 15 residues. The DNA for the CDR3 is TGTGCCAGCAGCCAAGAATGGTTCGGTACGTACGAGCAGTACTTC. Amino acids: CASSQEWFGTYEQYF.

The chain carries TRBV13 and TRBJ2-2, with a possible D match to TRBD2 (5 bases). Trimming shortened V by 2 bases and J by 3 bases, and 13 bases separated the two germline ends. The CDR3 spans 16 residues. The V gene's germline CDR1 is PRHDT and CDR2 FYEKMQ (reference sequence). The CDR3 protein is CASSLLTGLDTGELFF. CDR3 bases: TGTGCCAGCAGCTTATTGACGGGGTTAGACACCGGGGAGCTGTTTTTT.

This sequence joins TRBV5-1 and TRBJ2-3; the D gene is possibly TRBD1 (5 bases). Germline-derived CDR1 and CDR2 are SGHRS and YFSETQ. The CDR3 runs 14 residues. Trimming left V 2 bases short and J 2 bases short, with 9 bases between. CDR3 sequence reads: CASSFGHDTDTQYF. DNA for the CDR3: TGCGCCAGCAGCTTCGGACATGACACAGATACGCAGTATTTT.

DNA of the CDR3: TGCGCCAGCAGTGTAGCGGGGGGCCCTTCCTACAATGAGCAGTTCTTC. Residues: CASSVAGGPSYNEQFF. V usage is TRBV10-2 and J usage is TRBJ2-1, with 10 nucleotides matching TRBD2. This CDR3 region has 16 residues. Germline V lookup: CDR1 WSHSY, CDR2 SAAADI. The V and J ends lost 4 bases and 1 base, in that order; junction bases with no gene match: 4.

The V and J genes are TRBV27 and TRBJ1-5; D is uncertain. The CDR3 runs 13 residues. Trimming removed 5 bases from V and 7 bases from J, with 12 bases in between. Per germline, CDR1 MNHEY and CDR2 SMNVEV (reference sequence). CDR3 DNA sequence: TGTGCCAGCAGTCCCACCGGGGTCCAGCCCCAGCATTTT. Its protein product is CASSPTGVQPQHF.

This chain joins TRBV4-3 and TRBJ1-6; the match to TRBD1 covers 8 bases. CDR1 and CDR2 from the germline V gene are LGHNA and YSLEER. With V trimmed by 1 base and J by 10 bases, 9 bases remained unmatched. This CDR3 comprises 16 residues. CDR3 sequence reads: CASSQAARGLESPLHF. CDR3 bases: TGCGCCAGCAGCCAAGCTGCCAGGGGGCTAGAATCACCCCTCCACTTT.

V gene TRBV4-3 combines with J gene TRBJ2-1, with D tentatively TRBD1 (6 bases). V lost 4 bases, J lost 8 bases, and 18 bases lay in between. The germline V gene has CDR1 LGHNA and CDR2 YSLEER. The CDR3 contains 15 residues. CDR3 nucleotides: TGCGCCAGCAGCCCGGACCGCCCAAACAGGGATGAGCAGTTCTTC. Translated, it gives CASSPDRPNRDEQFF.

The genes are TRBV6-5 and TRBJ1-6; 8 bases fit TRBD1. Germline-derived CDR1 and CDR2 are MNHEY and SVGAGI. The CDR3 consists of 13 residues. J was trimmed by 8 bases and V by 11 bases; bases with no gene match: 8. This CDR3 reads CASSGTGYSPLHF. The CDR3 nucleotides read TGTGCCTCGTCCGGGACAGGCTATTCACCCCTCCACTTT.

The rearrangement uses TRBV4-3 and TRBJ1-3; TRBD1 is a possible D gene (5 bases). Germline assignment: CDR1 LGHNA and CDR2 YSLEER. The CDR3 is 11 amino acids. The V end lost 4 bases, the J end lost 8 bases, and 6 bases lay between the germline ends. DNA of the CDR3: TGCGCCAGCAGCCGGGGGGACACCATATATTTT. It yields the protein CASSRGDTIYF.

The CDR3 nucleotides read TGCAGCGTTGAAGAGGGCCTGGCAGATACGCAGTATTTT. This codes for CSVEEGLADTQYF. V is TRBV29-1 and J is TRBJ2-3; no definite D call. The CDR3 sequence is 13 residues long. V dropped 0 bases and J dropped 4 bases, with 8 bases sitting between them. Germline V gene data show CDR1 as SQVTM and CDR2 as ANQGSEA.

The CDR3: CATAGRRFPDTQYF. In DNA, the CDR3 is TGCGCCACCGCGGGACGCAGGTTTCCAGATACGCAGTATTTT. V is TRBV10-1 and J is TRBJ2-3; possible D gene TRBD2, 6 bases. The CDR3 is 14 amino acids. Trimming removed 10 bases from V and 4 bases from J, with 18 bases in between. Germline-derived CDR1 and CDR2 are WNHNN and SYGVQD (reference sequence).

The chain couples TRBV11-2 to TRBJ2-7; 8 positions agree with TRBD1. V lost 5 bases to trimming and J lost 4 bases; unmatched junction nucleotides: 13. In germline, CDR1 is SGHAT, CDR2 FQNNGV. The CDR3 is 16 residues long. The CDR3 protein is CASSPIGWTGTYEQYF. For the CDR3, the DNA is TGTGCCAGCAGCCCCATTGGCTGGACAGGGACATACGAGCAGTACTTC.

This chain joins TRBV4-1 and TRBJ1-2; no clear D. Per germline, CDR1 MGHRA and CDR2 YSYEKL. V lost 0 bases and J lost 5, with 13 bases in between. The CDR3 runs to 15 residues. This CDR3 is CASSQDNLRVYGYTF. In nucleotides, the CDR3 is TGCGCCAGCAGCCAAGATAACCTCCGGGTATATGGCTACACCTTC.

The chain is built from TRBV5-1 and TRBJ2-1, with 9 bases lining up with TRBD1. The CDR3 is 16 residues long. V was clipped by 2 bases and J by 8 bases; unmatched bases: 11. Germline CDR1 SGHRS, CDR2 YFSETQ. CDR3 DNA sequence: TGCGCCAGCAGCTTTAACCCCGGGACAGGGTTCGATGAGCAGTTCTTC. Its translation: CASSFNPGTGFDEQFF.

J is TRBJ2-3 and V is TRBV11-2, with 10 bases that match TRBD2. Germline lookup yields CDR1 SGHAT and CDR2 FQNNGV. The length of the CDR3 is 16 residues. V shed 5 bases, J shed 1 base, and the junction held 6 bases outside the gene matches. The chain's CDR3 is CASSPGTSGGTDTQYF. The CDR3 DNA is TGTGCCAGCAGCCCCGGTACTAGCGGGGGCACAGATACGCAGTATTTT.

The V and J genes are TRBV14 and TRBJ1-3, with D possibly matching TRBD1 (6 bases). The CDR3 spans 12 residues. Germline CDR1 is SGHDN and CDR2 is FVKESK. As DNA, the CDR3 is TGTGGGTACAGGGACTCTGGAAACACCATATATTTT. Amino acid sequence: CGYRDSGNTIYF.

The gene calls are TRBV7-9 and TRBJ2-2; 7 nucleotides line up with TRBD1. The CDR3 totals 15 residues. V gave up 5 bases and J gave up 1 base; unmatched junction bases: 4. Germline V CDR1 and CDR2: SEHNR, FQNEAQ (reference sequence). DNA of the CDR3: TGTGCCAGCAGCCCATGGACAGGGAACACCGGGGAGCTGTTTTTT. Protein product: CASSPWTGNTGELFF.

V gene TRBV18 combines with J gene TRBJ2-3; D remains unclear. V was clipped by 4 bases and J by 2 bases, with 7 bases between them. In germline, CDR1 is KGHSH, CDR2 LQKENI. The CDR3 extends over 13 amino acids. The CDR3 here is CASSQPLTDTQYF. The CDR3 DNA follows: TGTGCCAGCTCACAACCCCTCACAGATACGCAGTATTTT.

The V gene is TRBV6-6, the J gene TRBJ1-6, with 9 nucleotides matching TRBD1. Germline V gene lookup returns CDR1 MNHNY and CDR2 SVGAGI (reference sequence). The CDR3 sequence is 13 residues long. After removal of 6 bases from V and 10 bases from J, the junction contained 4 bases not matched to a gene. Here the CDR3 reads CASSRQGDSPLHF. In DNA form, the CDR3 reads TGTGCCAGCAGCCGACAGGGGGACTCACCCCTCCACTTT.